This T cell receptor beta chain was identified in a study of identical twins. V was clipped by 6 bases and J by 1 base; unmatched bases: 5. This CDR3 has 14 amino acids. CDR1 and CDR2 (germline): SNHLY, FYNNEI. TCRdb used MiXCR to reprocess the 5' RACE reads, holding one entry per CDR3 protein. The sample records roughly 280,000 distinct CDR3 sequences, just under 9.5% being singletons. Study-level results: Researchers reported excess low generation probability among twin-shared out-of-frame alpha sequences.

Everyone who gave samples was a healthy Caucasian. This clonotype occurred a few times. Its antigen is undetermined. In addition, the sample was reused for a study of yellow fever vaccine responses in identical twins. That work states: It has been reported that, in twins, the vaccine T cell response seemed partly convergent and partly personalized.

The sequenced sample was CD8+ T cells sorted from blood. V usage is TRBV2 and J usage is TRBJ1-1; 7 bases fit TRBD1. This TCR was recovered from a woman between 18 and 29 years old in good health. This chain's CDR3 is CASRTGQANTEAFF. The CDR3 DNA sequence: TGTGCCAGCAGGACAGGGCAAGCGAACACTGAAGCTTTCTTT.